In its sample, the clone carrying this T cell receptor (beta chain) was seen a few times. The sample belongs to a study of blood T cell repertoires in COVID-19. Across the whole study: COVID-19 samples from acute and convalescent phases originated in the United States, Italy and Spain.

Study members were between roughly 18 and 100 years old and lived in some 22 US regions. Participants in the exposed group had met a COVID-19 case in the 2 weeks before joining the study. How the authors handled the data: Estimated nucleated cell counts came from reference gene primer amplification. Measured with immunoSEQ multiplex PCR; TCRdb has only the in-frame clones, and not every one. V and J calls and clone size come straight from that table; D and trimming were deduced from the DNA. The sample carries around 170,000 clones, about 80% recorded once. The receptor comes from a man in his 60s who had been exposed to COVID-19. The sample consisted of PBMCs or T cells enriched from blood (not recorded which).

The CDR3 loop is CASSPPHRENEQFF. CDR3 DNA: TGTGCCAGCAGTCCCCCCCACAGGGAGAATGAGCAGTTCTTC. The chain has TRBV6-5 and TRBJ2-1, with a weak D call TRBD1 (6 bases). Trimming pared 5 bases from V and 7 bases from J, leaving 15 bases between. The CDR3 is 14 amino acids. Germline V gives CDR1 MNHEY, CDR2 SVGAGI.